This TCR beta chain was recovered during a study of T cell responses to AZD1222 COVID-19 vaccine. Some clones are missing from TCRdb's copy, which holds only in-frame ones; the method was immunoSEQ multiplex PCR. Of approximately 110,000 clones in the sample, about nine tenths were seen once. Study conclusions and caveats: Dominant at 160-218 and 743-854, vaccine-associated CD4 TCRs also spanned spike. Seropositive AZD1222 recipients at baseline numbered only five to seven.

Per the germline V gene, CDR1 is MGHRA and CDR2 is YSYEKL. With 1 base removed from V and 6 bases from J, the gap between germline ends came to 13 bases. The CDR3 has 14 amino acids. Comment on this clone: Antigen specificity is unknown.

This receptor was taken from an adult in good health. The chain carries TRBV4-1 and TRBJ2-7, with D maybe TRBD2 (5 bases). Specimen: peripheral blood, collected on day 0 of AZD1222 vaccination. CDR3 loop: CASSQGTPPAEQYF. DNA of the CDR3: TGCGCCAGCAGCCAAGGGACTCCTCCCGCCGAGCAGTACTTC.